The rows below give T cell receptor beta chains drawn from one sample of a study of cytomegalovirus exposure and HLA in healthy donors. This table comes from immunoSEQ multiplex PCR, and its TCRdb copy is limited to in-frame clones, with some not included. The data hold some 83,000 clones, with 65% to 80% observed a single time. The sample comprised PBMCs. The receptor source for this set is a man aged 60-69 years in good health and CMV-seronegative. The CDR3 runs from the conserved cysteine through the conserved F or W. A D gene is named only where the DNA matches it firmly. Expanded clones are given a class, and other clones once, few, many or no size at all.

j_call clone_size v_call d_call cdr3_aa cdr3_nt
TRBJ1-1 few TRBV6-1 - CASSESVGVRAFF TGTGCCAGCAGTGAGTCGGTAGGGGTCCGGGCTTTCTTT
TRBJ1-1 - TRBV19 - CASSSRSTEAFF TGTGCCAGTAGTAGTCGGAGCACTGAAGCTTTCTTT
TRBJ2-7 - TRBV11-1 TRBD1 CASSFPKTGIRGYEQYF TGTGCCAGCAGCTTTCCCAAGACAGGGATAAGAGGCTACGAGCAGTACTTC
TRBJ1-1 - TRBV9 - CASSLQGHTEAFF TGTGCCAGCAGCCTACAGGGACACACTGAAGCTTTCTTT
TRBJ1-2 few TRBV5-6 - CASSLISPYGYTF TGTGCCAGCAGCTTGATCAGTCCCTATGGCTACACCTTC
TRBJ2-5 - TRBV6-5 - CASSSVEAQYF TGTGCCAGCAGTTCCGTGGAGGCCCAGTACTTC
TRBJ2-7 - TRBV6-5 TRBD2 CASSDLTGGSYEQYF TGTGCCAGCAGTGACTTGACGGGGGGCTCCTACGAGCAGTACTTC
TRBJ1-1 - TRBV9 - CASSAGGGTTEAFF TGTGCCAGCAGCGCGGGGGGGGGAACCACTGAAGCTTTCTTT
TRBJ1-4 - TRBV11-2 TRBD1 CASSLDLGGQGSANVRLFF TGTGCCAGCAGCTTAGATCTCGGGGGACAGGGGTCGGCGAATGTGCGACTGTTTTTT
TRBJ2-1 - TRBV25-1 TRBD2 CASSEASGGTYNEQFF TGTGCCAGCAGTGAGGCTAGCGGGGGGACCTACAATGAGCAGTTCTTC
TRBJ1-4 - TRBV2 TRBD1 CASSATRTGDEKLFF TGTGCCAGCAGCGCCACAAGGACAGGGGATGAAAAACTGTTTTTT
TRBJ1-2 - TRBV7-8 - CASSEKGGHDGYTF TGTGCCAGCAGCGAGAAGGGGGGGCATGATGGCTACACCTTC
TRBJ1-4 - TRBV7-6 - CASSLSGVQYNEKLFF TGTGCCAGCAGCCTGTCGGGGGTCCAATACAATGAAAAACTGTTTTTT
TRBJ2-3 few TRBV9 TRBD2 CASSFSGGESTDTQYF TGTGCCAGCAGCTTTAGCGGGGGGGAAAGCACAGATACGCAGTATTTT
TRBJ2-7 - TRBV27 - CASSLAGYEQYF TGTGCCAGCAGTTTAGCAGGGTACGAGCAGTACTTC
TRBJ2-3 - TRBV7-3 - CASSASRWDTQYF TGTGCCAGCAGCGCTTCCCGGTGGGATACGCAGTATTTT
TRBJ2-7 once TRBV30 TRBD2 CAWTSGGPYEQYF TGTGCCTGGACAAGCGGGGGGCCTTACGAGCAGTACTTC
TRBJ2-5 - TRBV9 TRBD2 CASSPTGGANQETQYF TGTGCCAGCAGCCCGACGGGGGGTGCAAACCAAGAGACCCAGTACTTC
TRBJ1-2 - TRBV19 TRBD1 CASSIWGQGAPRYGYTF TGTGCCAGTAGTATCTGGGGACAGGGGGCGCCCCGCTATGGCTACACCTTC
TRBJ1-3 once TRBV9 - CASSVEGYRGNTIYF TGTGCCAGCAGCGTAGAGGGGTATCGTGGAAACACCATATATTTT
TRBJ2-7 - TRBV27 TRBD2 CASSYNGGAYEQYF TGTGCCAGCAGTTACAACGGGGGGGCCTACGAGCAGTACTTC
TRBJ2-2 - TRBV19 TRBD1 CASSTQGATGELFF TGTGCCAGTAGTACACAGGGGGCCACCGGGGAGCTGTTTTTT
TRBJ1-4 few TRBV28 TRBD1 CASSLQGQGGEKLFF TGTGCCAGCAGTTTACAGGGACAGGGAGGGGAAAAACTGTTTTTT
TRBJ2-7 - TRBV30 TRBD2 CAWRRTSAYEQYF TGTGCCTGGAGGCGGACTAGTGCTTACGAGCAGTACTTC
TRBJ1-1 few TRBV6-1 - CATPQGAVMNTEAFF TGTGCCACCCCGCAGGGCGCGGTGATGAACACTGAAGCTTTCTTT
TRBJ2-7 - TRBV19 TRBD1 CASSTKRTGTEQYF TGTGCCAGTAGTACCAAAAGGACAGGGACTGAGCAGTACTTC
TRBJ2-5 - TRBV6-1 TRBD2 CASSELAGGPQETQYF TGTGCCAGCAGTGAACTAGCGGGGGGCCCTCAAGAGACCCAGTACTTC
TRBJ1-6 - TRBV6-1 TRBD1 CASRTGQEAPLHF TGTGCCAGCAGGACCGGACAGGAGGCACCCCTCCACTTT
TRBJ2-3 - TRBV15 TRBD1 CATSSNRGGTDTQYF TGTGCCACCAGCAGCAACAGGGGTGGCACAGATACGCAGTATTTT
TRBJ2-7 - TRBV11-2 TRBD1 CASSSYRGQAYEQYF TGTGCCAGCAGCTCCTACAGGGGGCAAGCCTACGAGCAGTACTTC
TRBJ2-5 - TRBV2 - CATRLGETQYF TGTGCCACCCGACTAGGGGAGACCCAGTACTTC
TRBJ2-4 - TRBV5-1 TRBD1 CASSIDRGGDIQYF TGCGCCAGCAGCATCGACAGGGGTGGAGACATTCAGTACTTC
TRBJ1-1 - TRBV6-6 - CASSYGGSNTEAFF TGTGCCAGCAGTTACGGAGGGTCGAACACTGAAGCTTTCTTT
TRBJ2-7 - TRBV9 TRBD2 CASSVGLAGAAYEQYF TGTGCCAGCAGCGTAGGACTAGCGGGGGCCGCCTACGAGCAGTACTTC
TRBJ2-1 - TRBV7-3 TRBD1 CASSRDRVSYNEQFF TGTGCCAGCAGCCGGGACAGGGTCTCCTACAATGAGCAGTTCTTC
TRBJ2-7 - TRBV9 - CASSIGGGSYEQYF TGTGCCAGCAGCATCGGAGGGGGCAGCTACGAGCAGTACTTC
TRBJ2-7 - TRBV29-1 - CSVGEYYEQYF TGCAGCGTTGGGGAGTACTACGAGCAGTACTTC
TRBJ2-2 - TRBV5-6 TRBD1 CASSLQGVDTGELFF TGTGCCAGCAGCTTGCAGGGGGTTGACACCGGGGAGCTGTTTTTT
TRBJ1-4 - TRBV5-1 - CASSGGGLGLEKLFF TGCGCCAGCAGCGGGGGGGGACTGGGGCTTGAAAAACTGTTTTTT
TRBJ2-3 - TRBV7-9 TRBD2 CASSETSGVTDTQYF TGTGCCAGCAGCGAGACTAGCGGGGTCACAGATACGCAGTATTTT
TRBJ1-2 few TRBV10-3 TRBD1 CAISEFSVTGAGYGYTF TGTGCCATCAGTGAGTTTTCAGTGACAGGGGCAGGGTATGGCTACACCTTC
TRBJ1-2 - TRBV30 TRBD1 CAWSPGQGYGYTF TGTGCCTGGAGTCCTGGACAGGGGTATGGCTACACCTTC
TRBJ1-1 - TRBV18 TRBD1 CASSPTLQGADTEAFF TGTGCCAGCTCACCAACCCTACAGGGGGCGGACACTGAAGCTTTCTTT
TRBJ1-1 - TRBV19 - CASRGSGKPSAEAFF TGTGCCAGTCGGGGTTCCGGGAAGCCCAGCGCTGAAGCTTTCTTT
TRBJ1-1 - TRBV7-9 - CASSSLDGGVTEAFF TGTGCCAGCAGTTCACTGGACGGGGGGGTAACTGAAGCTTTCTTT
TRBJ2-7 - TRBV9 TRBD1 CASSGRGTGEHEQYF TGTGCCAGCAGCGGTCGGGGGACAGGGGAACACGAGCAGTACTTC
TRBJ1-2 - TRBV6-1 - CASSPDPGHGYTF TGTGCCAGCAGCCCGGACCCAGGGCATGGCTACACCTTC
TRBJ1-1 few TRBV2 - CASSEATGRATEAFF TGTGCCAGCAGTGAGGCTACCGGGCGGGCCACTGAAGCTTTCTTT
TRBJ1-4 - TRBV29-1 - CSAGGAQKLFF TGCAGCGCTGGGGGGGCCCAAAAACTGTTTTTT
TRBJ2-2 - TRBV4-2 TRBD1 CASSHDPPGTGEAGELFF TGTGCCAGCAGCCACGACCCCCCCGGGACAGGGGAGGCCGGGGAGCTGTTTTTT
TRBJ1-1 - TRBV7-9 - CASSLAGDTLIPTEAFF TGTGCCAGCAGCTTAGCCGGGGACACCCTGATCCCGACTGAAGCTTTCTTT
TRBJ2-1 - TRBV6-5 TRBD2 CASRSRDYSYNEQFF TGTGCCAGCAGGAGCCGGGACTACTCCTACAATGAGCAGTTCTTC
TRBJ2-7 - TRBV10-2 TRBD2 CASSDLAGPNSYEQYF TGCGCCAGCAGTGATCTAGCGGGGCCTAACTCCTACGAGCAGTACTTC
TRBJ2-2 - TRBV2 TRBD2 CASSEAGSAGGGELFF TGTGCCAGCAGTGAAGCGGGTAGCGCGGGAGGCGGGGAGCTGTTTTTT